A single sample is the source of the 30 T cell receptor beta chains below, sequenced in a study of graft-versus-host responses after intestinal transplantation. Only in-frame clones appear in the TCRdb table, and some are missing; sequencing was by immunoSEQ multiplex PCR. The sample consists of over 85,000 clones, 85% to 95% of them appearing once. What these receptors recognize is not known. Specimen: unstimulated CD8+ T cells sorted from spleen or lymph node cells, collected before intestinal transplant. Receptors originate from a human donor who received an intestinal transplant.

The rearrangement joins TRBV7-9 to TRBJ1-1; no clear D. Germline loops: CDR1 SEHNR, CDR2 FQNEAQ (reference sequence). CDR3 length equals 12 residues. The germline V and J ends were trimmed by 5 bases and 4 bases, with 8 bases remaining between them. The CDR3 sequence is CASSPRGTEAFF. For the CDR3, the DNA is TGTGCCAGCAGCCCAAGAGGCACTGAAGCTTTCTTT.

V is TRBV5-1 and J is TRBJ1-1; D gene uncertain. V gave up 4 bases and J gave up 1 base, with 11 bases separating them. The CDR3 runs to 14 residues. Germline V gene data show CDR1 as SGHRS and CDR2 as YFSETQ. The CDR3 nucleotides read TGCGCCAGCAGCCCCGCGGATTCGAACACTGAAGCTTTCTTT. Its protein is CASSPADSNTEAFF.

The CDR3: CASRPRGDTGELFF. CDR3 nucleotides: TGTGCCAGCAGGCCAAGGGGTGACACCGGGGAGCTGTTTTTT. This chain connects TRBV11-3 to TRBJ2-2, with D maybe TRBD1 (5 bases). The CDR3 contains 14 residues. The V gene's germline CDR1 is SGHNT and CDR2 YENEEA. Trimming cost V 6 bases and J 3 bases, with 11 bases left between them.

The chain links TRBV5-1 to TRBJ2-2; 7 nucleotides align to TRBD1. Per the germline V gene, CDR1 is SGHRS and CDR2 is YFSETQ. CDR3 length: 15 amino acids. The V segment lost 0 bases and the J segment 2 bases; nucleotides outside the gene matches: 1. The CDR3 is CASSLEGGNTGELFF. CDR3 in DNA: TGCGCCAGCAGCTTGGAAGGGGGCAACACCGGGGAGCTGTTTTTT.

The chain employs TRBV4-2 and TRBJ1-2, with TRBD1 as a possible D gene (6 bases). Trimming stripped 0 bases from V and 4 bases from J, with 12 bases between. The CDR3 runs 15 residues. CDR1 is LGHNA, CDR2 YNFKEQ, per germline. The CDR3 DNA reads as TGTGCCAGCAGCCAAGAGAGGCAGGGGACCTATGGCTACACCTTC. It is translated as CASSQERQGTYGYTF.

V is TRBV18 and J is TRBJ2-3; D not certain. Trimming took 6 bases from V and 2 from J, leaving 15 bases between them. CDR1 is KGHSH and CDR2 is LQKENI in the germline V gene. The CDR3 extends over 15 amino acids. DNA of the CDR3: TGTGCCAGCTCTCCGGAACGCCAGGCCACAGATACGCAGTATTTT. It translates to CASSPERQATDTQYF.

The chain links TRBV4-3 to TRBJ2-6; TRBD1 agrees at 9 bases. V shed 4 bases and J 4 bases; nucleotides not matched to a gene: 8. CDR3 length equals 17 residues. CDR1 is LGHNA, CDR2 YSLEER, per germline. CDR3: CASSLDRGFDGANVLTF. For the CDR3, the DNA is TGCGCCAGCAGCCTAGACAGGGGGTTTGACGGGGCCAACGTCCTGACTTTC.

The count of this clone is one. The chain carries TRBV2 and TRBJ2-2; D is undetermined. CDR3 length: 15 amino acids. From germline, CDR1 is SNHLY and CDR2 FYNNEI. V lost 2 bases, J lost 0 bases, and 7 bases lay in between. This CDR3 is CASSERLANTGELFF. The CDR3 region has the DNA TGTGCCAGCAGTGAACGACTCGCGAACACCGGGGAGCTGTTTTTT.

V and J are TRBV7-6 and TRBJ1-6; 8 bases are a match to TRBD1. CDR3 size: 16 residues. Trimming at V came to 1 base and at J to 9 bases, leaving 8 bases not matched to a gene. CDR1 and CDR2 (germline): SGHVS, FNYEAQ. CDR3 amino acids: CASSLEFGQGASPLHF. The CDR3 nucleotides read TGTGCCAGCAGCTTAGAGTTCGGACAGGGTGCTTCACCCCTCCACTTT.

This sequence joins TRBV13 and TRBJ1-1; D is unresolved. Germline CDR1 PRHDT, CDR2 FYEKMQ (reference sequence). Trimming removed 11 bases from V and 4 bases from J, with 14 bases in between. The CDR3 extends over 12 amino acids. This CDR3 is CAAGGHPTEAFF. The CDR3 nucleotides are TGTGCCGCGGGAGGCCACCCCACTGAAGCTTTCTTT. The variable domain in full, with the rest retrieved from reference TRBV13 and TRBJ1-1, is AAGVIQSPRHLIKEKRETATLKCYPIPRHDTVYWYQQGPGQDPQFLISFYEKMQSDKGSIPDRFSAQQFSDYHSELNMSSLELGDSALYFCAAGGHPTEAFFGQGTRLTVV.

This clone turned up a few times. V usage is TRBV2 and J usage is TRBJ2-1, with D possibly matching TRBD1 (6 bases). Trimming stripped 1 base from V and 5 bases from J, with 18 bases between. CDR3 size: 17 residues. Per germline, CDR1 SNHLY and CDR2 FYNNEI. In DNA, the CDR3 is TGTGCCAGCAGTGAAGGGCAGGGGACGAGATGGCACAATGAGCAGTTCTTC. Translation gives CASSEGQGTRWHNEQFF. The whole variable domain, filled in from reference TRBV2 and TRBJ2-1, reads EPEVTQTPSHQVTQMGQEVILRCVPISNHLYFYWYRQILGQKVEFLVSFYNNEISEKSEIFDDQFSVERPDGSNFTLKIRSTKLEDSAMYFCASSEGQGTRWHNEQFFGPGTRLTVL.

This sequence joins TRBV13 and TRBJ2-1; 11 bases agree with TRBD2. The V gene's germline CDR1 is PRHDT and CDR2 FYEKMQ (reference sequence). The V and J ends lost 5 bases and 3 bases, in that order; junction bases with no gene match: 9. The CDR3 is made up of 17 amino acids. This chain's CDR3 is CASSPSGTSGSYNEQFF. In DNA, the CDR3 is TGTGCCAGCAGCCCGTCTGGCACTAGCGGGAGCTACAATGAGCAGTTCTTC.

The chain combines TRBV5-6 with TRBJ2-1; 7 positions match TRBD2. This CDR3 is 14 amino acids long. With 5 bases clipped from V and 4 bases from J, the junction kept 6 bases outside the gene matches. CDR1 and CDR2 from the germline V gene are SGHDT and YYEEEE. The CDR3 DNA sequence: TGTGCCAGCAGTTTTACTAGCGTATACAATGAGCAGTTCTTC. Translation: CASSFTSVYNEQFF.

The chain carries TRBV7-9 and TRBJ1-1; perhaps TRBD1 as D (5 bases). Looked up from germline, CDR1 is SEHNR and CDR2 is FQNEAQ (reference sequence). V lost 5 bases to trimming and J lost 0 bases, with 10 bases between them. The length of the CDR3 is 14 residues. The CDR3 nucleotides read TGTGCCAGCAGCCATAGGGGTATGAACACTGAAGCTTTCTTT. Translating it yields CASSHRGMNTEAFF.

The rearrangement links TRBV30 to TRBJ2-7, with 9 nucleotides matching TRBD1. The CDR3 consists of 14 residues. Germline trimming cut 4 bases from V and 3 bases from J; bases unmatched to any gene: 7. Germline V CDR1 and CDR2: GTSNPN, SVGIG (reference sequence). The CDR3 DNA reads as TGTGCCTGGAACCCCGGACAGGGGTTCTACGAGCAGTACTTC. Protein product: CAWNPGQGFYEQYF.

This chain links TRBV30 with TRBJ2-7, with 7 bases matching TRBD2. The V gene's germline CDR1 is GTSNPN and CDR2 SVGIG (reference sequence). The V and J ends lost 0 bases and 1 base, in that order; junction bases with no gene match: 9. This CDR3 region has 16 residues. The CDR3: CAWSVPRTSFSYEQYF. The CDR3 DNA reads TGTGCCTGGAGTGTACCACGGACTAGTTTTTCCTACGAGCAGTACTTC.

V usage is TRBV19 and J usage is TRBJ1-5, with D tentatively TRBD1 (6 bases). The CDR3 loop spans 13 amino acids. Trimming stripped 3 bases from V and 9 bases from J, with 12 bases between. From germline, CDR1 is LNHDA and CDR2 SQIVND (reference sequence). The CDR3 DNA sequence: TGTGCCAGTAGTATGCTTCAAGGGGGGCCCCAGCATTTT. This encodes CASSMLQGGPQHF.

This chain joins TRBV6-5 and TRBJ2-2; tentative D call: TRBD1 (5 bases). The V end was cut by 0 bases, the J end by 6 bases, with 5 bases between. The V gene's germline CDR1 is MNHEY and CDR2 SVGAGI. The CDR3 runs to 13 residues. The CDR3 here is CASSYSGPGELFF. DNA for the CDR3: TGTGCCAGCAGTTACTCGGGGCCCGGGGAGCTGTTTTTT.

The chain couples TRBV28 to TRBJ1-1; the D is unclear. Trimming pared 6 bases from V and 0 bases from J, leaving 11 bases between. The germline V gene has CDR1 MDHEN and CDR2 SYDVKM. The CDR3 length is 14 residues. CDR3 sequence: CASRIQRMNTEAFF. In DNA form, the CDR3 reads TGTGCCAGCAGAATACAGAGAATGAACACTGAAGCTTTCTTT. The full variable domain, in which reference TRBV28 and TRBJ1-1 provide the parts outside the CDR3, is DVKVTQSSRYLVKRTGEKVFLECVQDMDHENMFWYRQDPGLGLRLIYFSYDVKMKEKGDIPEGYSVSREKKERFSLILESASTNQTSMYLCASRIQRMNTEAFFGQGTRLTVV.

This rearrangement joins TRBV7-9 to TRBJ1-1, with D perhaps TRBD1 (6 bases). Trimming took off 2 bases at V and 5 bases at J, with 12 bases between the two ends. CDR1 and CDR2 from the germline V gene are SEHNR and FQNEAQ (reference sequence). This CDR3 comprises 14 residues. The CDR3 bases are TGTGCCAGCAGCTTATCAGGGGTCTTAACTGAAGCTTTCTTT. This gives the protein CASSLSGVLTEAFF.

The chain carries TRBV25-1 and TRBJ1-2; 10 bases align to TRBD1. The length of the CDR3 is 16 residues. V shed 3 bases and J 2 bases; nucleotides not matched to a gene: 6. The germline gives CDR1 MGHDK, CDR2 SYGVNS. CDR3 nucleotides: TGTGCCAGCAGTGAGGGACAGGGGAGTTTAAACTATGGCTACACCTTC. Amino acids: CASSEGQGSLNYGYTF.

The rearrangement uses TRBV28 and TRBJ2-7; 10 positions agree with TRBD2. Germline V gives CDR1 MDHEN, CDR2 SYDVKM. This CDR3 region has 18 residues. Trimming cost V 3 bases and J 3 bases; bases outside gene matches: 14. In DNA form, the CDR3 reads TGTGCCAGCAGTTTCCACGCTTCTCTAGCGGGAGTCCACTACGAGCAGTACTTC. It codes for CASSFHASLAGVHYEQYF.

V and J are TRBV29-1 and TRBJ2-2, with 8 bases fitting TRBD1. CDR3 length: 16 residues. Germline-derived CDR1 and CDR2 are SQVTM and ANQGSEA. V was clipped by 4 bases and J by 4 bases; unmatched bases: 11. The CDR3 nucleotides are TGCAGCGTTGTCCGTGGGGGACAGGAGGCCACCGGGGAGCTGTTTTTT. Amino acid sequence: CSVVRGGQEATGELFF.

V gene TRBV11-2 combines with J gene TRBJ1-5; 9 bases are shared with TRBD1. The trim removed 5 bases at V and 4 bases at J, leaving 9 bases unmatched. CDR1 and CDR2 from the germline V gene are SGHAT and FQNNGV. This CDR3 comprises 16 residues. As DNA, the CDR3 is TGTGCCAGCAGCCAGGGAGGGACAGGGAGGAATCAGCCCCAGCATTTT. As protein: CASSQGGTGRNQPQHF.

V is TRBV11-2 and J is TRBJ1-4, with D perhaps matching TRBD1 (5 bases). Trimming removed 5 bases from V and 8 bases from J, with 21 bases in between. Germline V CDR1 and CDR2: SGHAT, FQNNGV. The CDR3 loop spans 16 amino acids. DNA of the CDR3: TGTGCCAGCAGCGAAGTGCGGGGGACCGTGCGGGAAAAACTGTTTTTT. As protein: CASSEVRGTVREKLFF.

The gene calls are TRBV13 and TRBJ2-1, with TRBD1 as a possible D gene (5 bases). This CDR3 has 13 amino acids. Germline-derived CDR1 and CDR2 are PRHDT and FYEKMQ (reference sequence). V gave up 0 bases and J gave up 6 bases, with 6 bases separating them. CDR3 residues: CASSLGGANEQFF. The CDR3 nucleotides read TGTGCCAGCAGCTTAGGAGGGGCCAATGAGCAGTTCTTC.

This CDR3 is CASSLGGQGRYEQYF. The CDR3 bases are TGTGCCAGCAGCTTAGGCGGACAGGGGAGATACGAGCAGTACTTC. The chain combines TRBV13 with TRBJ2-7, with 9 positions matching TRBD1. Germline V gene data show CDR1 as PRHDT and CDR2 as FYEKMQ (reference sequence). The CDR3 has 15 residues. The trim removed 0 bases at V and 4 bases at J, leaving 4 bases unmatched.

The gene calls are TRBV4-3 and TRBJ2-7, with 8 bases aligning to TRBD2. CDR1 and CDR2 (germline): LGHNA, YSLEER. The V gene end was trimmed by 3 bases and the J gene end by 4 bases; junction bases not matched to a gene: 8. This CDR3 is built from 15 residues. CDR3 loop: CASSQGVSGGYEQYF. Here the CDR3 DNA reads TGCGCCAGCAGCCAGGGGGTCAGCGGGGGATACGAGCAGTACTTC.

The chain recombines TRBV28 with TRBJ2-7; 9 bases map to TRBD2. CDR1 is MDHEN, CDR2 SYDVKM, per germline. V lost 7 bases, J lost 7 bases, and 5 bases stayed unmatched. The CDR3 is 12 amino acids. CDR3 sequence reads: CASTAGGREQYF. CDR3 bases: TGTGCCAGCACGGCGGGAGGGAGGGAGCAGTACTTC.

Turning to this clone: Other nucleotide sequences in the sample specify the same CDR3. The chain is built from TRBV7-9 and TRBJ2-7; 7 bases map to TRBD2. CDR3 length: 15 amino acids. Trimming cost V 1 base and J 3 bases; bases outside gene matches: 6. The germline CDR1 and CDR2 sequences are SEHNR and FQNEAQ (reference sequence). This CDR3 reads CASSLGLAENYEQYF. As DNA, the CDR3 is TGTGCCAGCAGCTTAGGGCTAGCGGAGAACTACGAGCAGTACTTC.